The clone carrying this T cell receptor (beta chain) was seen a few times. The data were taken from a study of blood T cells in healthy people across ages. Study in general: The capture of about one barcoded beta molecule per two T cells was achieved by template switching.

Isolated per sample were at least 6 million PBMCs. Then a second PCR, running roughly 6 to 11 cycles, was carried out with a sample-barcoded 5' primer and a J-beta primer mix. Each cDNA molecule carried a tag from a template-switch adaptor that contained 12 random nucleotides. MiXCR, applied by TCRdb to the 5' RACE reads, yields one record per CDR3 protein. This sample has about 1.5 million distinct CDR3 sequences, with less than 45% found just once. V shed 4 bases and J shed 12 bases, with 23 bases lying between them. CDR1 is SGDLS, CDR2 YYNGEE, per germline. The CDR3 has 15 residues. This receptor was obtained from a young woman in good health. The chain links TRBV9 to TRBJ2-1, with D perhaps TRBD1 (5 bases). Sequenced material: blood. CDR3 sequence: CASSPPGATTSPQFF. In DNA form, the CDR3 reads TGTGCCAGCAGCCCCCCTGGGGCTACGACCTCTCCGCAGTTCTTC.